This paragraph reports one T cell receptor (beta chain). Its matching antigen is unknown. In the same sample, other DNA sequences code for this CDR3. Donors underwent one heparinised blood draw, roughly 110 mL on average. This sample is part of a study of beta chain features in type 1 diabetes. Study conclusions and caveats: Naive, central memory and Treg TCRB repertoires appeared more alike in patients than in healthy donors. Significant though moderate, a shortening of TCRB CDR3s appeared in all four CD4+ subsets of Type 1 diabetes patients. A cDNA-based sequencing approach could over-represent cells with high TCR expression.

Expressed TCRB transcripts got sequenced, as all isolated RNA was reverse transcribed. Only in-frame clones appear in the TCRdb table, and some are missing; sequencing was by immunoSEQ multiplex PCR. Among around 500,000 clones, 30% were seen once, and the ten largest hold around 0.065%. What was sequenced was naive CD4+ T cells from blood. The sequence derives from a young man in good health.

In DNA, the CDR3 is TGTGCCTGGGGACAGGGCGCCTACGAGCAGTACTTC. Its translation: CAWGQGAYEQYF. The chain carries TRBV30 and TRBJ2-7; 8 bases align to TRBD1. This CDR3 region has 12 residues. V was clipped by 5 bases and J by 2 bases; unmatched bases: 2. CDR1 is GTSNPN, CDR2 SVGIG, per germline (reference sequence).